Here is one T cell receptor (beta chain) with its context. Its target is not known. This sample was included in a study of cytomegalovirus exposure and HLA in healthy donors. Study details: The 100 million to 120 million unique TCR beta sequences, from 150 million to 200 million T cells, were found by an earlier analysis. Study conclusions and caveats: A missense variant in DCLRE1C was later tied to TCR beta V- and J-gene trimming. The investigators catalogued 164 TCR beta chains as cytomegalovirus-associated. Analyzed later, association rates of TCRs varied across HLA loci, with DRB1 most and HLA-C fewest.

The length of the CDR3 is 10 residues. Germline V gives CDR1 SQVTM, CDR2 ANQGSEA. The ends were cut back, 7 bases at V and 5 bases at J, with 8 bases in the middle. Researchers ran the PCR with 60 Vbeta and 13 Jbeta primers. Profiled with immunoSEQ multiplex PCR; TCRdb holds only in-frame clones, not every one. The sample table sets out some 120,000 clones. This TCR was recovered from a man aged 30 to 45 in good health and CMV-seronegative. The chain couples TRBV29-1 to TRBJ2-5; D gene ambiguous. The sample comprised PBMCs. The CDR3 DNA reads as TGCAGCGCCAGGTCCGAGACCCAGTACTTC. Translation: CSARSETQYF.